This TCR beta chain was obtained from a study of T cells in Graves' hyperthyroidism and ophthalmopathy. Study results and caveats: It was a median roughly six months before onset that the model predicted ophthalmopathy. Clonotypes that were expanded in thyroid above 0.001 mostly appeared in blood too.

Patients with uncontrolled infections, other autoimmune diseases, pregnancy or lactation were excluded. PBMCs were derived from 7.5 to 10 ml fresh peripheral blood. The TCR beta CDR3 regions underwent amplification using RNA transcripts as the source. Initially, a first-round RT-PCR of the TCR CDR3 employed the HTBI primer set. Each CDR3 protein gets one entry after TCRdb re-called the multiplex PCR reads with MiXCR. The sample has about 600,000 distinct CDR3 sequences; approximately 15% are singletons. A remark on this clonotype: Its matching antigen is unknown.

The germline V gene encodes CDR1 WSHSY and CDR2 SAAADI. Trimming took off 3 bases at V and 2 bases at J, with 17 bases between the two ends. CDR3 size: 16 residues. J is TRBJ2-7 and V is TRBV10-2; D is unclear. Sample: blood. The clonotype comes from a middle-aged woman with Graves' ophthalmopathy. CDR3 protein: CASSDFRTPEAYEQYF. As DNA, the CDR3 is TGCGCCAGCAGTGATTTTCGGACCCCCGAGGCCTACGAGCAGTACTTC.